This TCR beta chain stems from a study of CD8 T cells in Susac syndrome. Germline values: CDR1 MNHEY, CDR2 SMNVEV (reference sequence). V gave up 5 bases and J gave up 1 base, with 12 bases separating them. This CDR3 is 15 amino acids long. 0.5 to 1 ug RNA was reverse transcribed with random hexamers. TCRdb reprocessed the immunoSEQ multiplex PCR reads via MiXCR and lists one record per CDR3 protein. The sample includes about 130,000 distinct CDR3 sequences, about 95% of them seen just once. The sequence came from a human donor with Susac syndrome. This sequence joins TRBV27 and TRBJ1-5, with D possibly being TRBD1 (5 bases). The sequenced material came from CD8+ T cells from PBMCs. CDR3 sequence (DNA): TGTGCCAGCAGTCCACTGGGGCTAAGCAATCAGCCCCAGCATTTT. Amino acid sequence: CASSPLGLSNQPQHF.